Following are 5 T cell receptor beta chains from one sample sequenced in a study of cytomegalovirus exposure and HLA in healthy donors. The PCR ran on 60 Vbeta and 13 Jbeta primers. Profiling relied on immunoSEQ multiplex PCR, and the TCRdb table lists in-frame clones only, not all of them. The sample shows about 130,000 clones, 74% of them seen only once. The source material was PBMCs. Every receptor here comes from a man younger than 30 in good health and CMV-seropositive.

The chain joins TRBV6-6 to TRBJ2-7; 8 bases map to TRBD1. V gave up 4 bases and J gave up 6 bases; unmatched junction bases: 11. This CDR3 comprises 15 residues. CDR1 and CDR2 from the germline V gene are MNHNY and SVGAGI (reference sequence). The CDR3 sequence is CASSSPGQGAREQYF. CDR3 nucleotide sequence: TGTGCCAGCAGTTCCCCCGGACAGGGTGCGCGCGAGCAGTACTTC.

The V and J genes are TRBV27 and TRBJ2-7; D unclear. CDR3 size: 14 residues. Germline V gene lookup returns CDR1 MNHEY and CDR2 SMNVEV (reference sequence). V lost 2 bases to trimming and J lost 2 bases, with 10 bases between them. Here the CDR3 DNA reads TGTGCCAGCAGTTTAGTAAAATTTCCCTACGAGCAGTACTTC. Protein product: CASSLVKFPYEQYF.

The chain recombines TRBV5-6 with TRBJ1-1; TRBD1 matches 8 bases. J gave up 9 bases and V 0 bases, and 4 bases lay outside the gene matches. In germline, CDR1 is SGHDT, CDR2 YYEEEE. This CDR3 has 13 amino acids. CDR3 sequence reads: CASSLGRQGQAFF. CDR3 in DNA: TGTGCCAGCAGCTTGGGAAGACAGGGGCAAGCTTTCTTT. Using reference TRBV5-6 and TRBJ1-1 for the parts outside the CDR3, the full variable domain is DAGVTQSPTHLIKTRGQQVTLRCSPKSGHDTVSWYQQALGQGPQFIFQYYEEEERQRGNFPDRFSGHQFPNYSSELNVNALLLGDSALYLCASSLGRQGQAFFGQGTRLTVV.

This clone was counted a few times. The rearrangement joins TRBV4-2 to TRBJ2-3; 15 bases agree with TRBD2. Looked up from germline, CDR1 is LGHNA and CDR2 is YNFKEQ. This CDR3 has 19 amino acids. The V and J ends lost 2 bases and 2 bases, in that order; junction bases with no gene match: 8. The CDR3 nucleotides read TGTGCCAGCAGCCAAAAGGGGGGACTAGCGGGGGGACCCACAGATACGCAGTATTTT. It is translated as CASSQKGGLAGGPTDTQYF.

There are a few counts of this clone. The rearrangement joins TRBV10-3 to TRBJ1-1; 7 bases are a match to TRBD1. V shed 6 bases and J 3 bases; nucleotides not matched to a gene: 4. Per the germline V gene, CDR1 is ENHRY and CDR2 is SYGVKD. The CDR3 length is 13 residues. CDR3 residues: CAISPGQYTEAFF. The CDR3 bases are TGTGCCATCAGCCCGGGACAGTACACTGAAGCTTTCTTT.